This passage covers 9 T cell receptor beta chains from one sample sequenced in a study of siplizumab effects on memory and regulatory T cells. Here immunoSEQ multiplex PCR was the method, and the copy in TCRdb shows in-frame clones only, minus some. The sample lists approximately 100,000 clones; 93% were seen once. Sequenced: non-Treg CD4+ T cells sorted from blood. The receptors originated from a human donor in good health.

The CDR3 DNA reads TGTGCCTGGAGTCCTCGGACAGGGTTAATTCCTAACTATGGCTACACCTTC. It specifies CAWSPRTGLIPNYGYTF. The gene calls are TRBV30 and TRBJ1-2; 8 bases line up with TRBD1. The CDR3 extends over 17 amino acids. Germline V lookup: CDR1 GTSNPN, CDR2 SVGIG (reference sequence). The ends lost 2 bases at V and 0 bases at J; junction bases unmatched: 11.

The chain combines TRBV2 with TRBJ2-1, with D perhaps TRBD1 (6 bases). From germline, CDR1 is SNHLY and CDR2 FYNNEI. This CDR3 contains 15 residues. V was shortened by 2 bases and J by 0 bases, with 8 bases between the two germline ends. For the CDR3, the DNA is TGTGCCAGCAGTGAACAGGGGAGCTCCTACAATGAGCAGTTCTTC. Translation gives CASSEQGSSYNEQFF.

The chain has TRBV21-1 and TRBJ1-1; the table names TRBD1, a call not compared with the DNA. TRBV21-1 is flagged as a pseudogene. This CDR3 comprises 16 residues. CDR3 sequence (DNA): TGTGCCAGCACTTGTCTGTGTCAGGGGATGAACACTGAAGCTTTCTTT. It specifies CASTCLCQGMNTEAFF.

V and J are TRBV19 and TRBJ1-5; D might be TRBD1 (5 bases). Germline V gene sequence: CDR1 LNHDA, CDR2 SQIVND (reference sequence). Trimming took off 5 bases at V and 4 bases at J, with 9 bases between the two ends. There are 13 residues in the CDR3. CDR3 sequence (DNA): TGTGCCAGTAGTGCAGGGACGAATCAGCCCCAGCATTTT. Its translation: CASSAGTNQPQHF.

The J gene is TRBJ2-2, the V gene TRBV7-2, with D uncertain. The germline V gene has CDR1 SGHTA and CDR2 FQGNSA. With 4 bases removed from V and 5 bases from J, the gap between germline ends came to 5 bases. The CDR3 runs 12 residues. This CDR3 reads CASSSLTGELFF. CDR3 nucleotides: TGTGCCAGCAGCTCGTTGACCGGGGAGCTGTTTTTT.

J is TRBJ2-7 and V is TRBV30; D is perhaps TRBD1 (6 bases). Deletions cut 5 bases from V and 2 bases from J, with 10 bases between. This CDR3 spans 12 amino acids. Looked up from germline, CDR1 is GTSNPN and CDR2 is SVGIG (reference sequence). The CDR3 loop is CAWRTVTYEQYF. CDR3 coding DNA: TGTGCCTGGCGGACAGTAACCTACGAGCAGTACTTC.

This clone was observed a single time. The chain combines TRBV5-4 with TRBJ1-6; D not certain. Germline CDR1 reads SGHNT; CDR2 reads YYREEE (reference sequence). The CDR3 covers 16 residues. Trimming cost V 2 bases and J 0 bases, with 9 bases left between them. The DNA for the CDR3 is TGTGCCAGCAGCTTTCCCACGAGCTCCTATAATTCACCCCTCCACTTT. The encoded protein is CASSFPTSSYNSPLHF.

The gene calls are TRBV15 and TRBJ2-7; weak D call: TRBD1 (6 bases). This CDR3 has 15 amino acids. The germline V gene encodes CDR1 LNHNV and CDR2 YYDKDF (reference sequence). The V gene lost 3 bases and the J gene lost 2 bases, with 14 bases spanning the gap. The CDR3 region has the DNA TGTGCCACCAGCAGGGGTTCCGGGACAACCTACGAGCAGTACTTC. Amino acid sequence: CATSRGSGTTYEQYF.

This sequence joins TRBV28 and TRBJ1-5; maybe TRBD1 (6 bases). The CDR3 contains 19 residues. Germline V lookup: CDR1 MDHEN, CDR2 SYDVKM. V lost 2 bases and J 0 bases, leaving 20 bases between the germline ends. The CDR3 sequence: CASSLRGALRGYSNQPQHF. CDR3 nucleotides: TGTGCCAGCAGTTTACGGGGGGCGCTTAGAGGGTATAGCAATCAGCCCCAGCATTTT.